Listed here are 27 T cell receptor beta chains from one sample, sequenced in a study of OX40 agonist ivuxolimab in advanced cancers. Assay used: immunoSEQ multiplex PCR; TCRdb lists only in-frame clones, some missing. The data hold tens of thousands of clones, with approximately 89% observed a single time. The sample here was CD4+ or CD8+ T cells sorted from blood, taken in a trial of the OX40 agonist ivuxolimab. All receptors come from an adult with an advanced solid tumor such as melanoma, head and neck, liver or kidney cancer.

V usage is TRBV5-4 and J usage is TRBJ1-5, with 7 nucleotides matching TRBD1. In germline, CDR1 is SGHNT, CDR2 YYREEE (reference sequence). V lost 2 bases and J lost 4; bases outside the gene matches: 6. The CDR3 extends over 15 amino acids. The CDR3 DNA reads TGTGCCAGCAGCTTATATCAGGGGGTAAATCAGCCCCAGCATTTT. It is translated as CASSLYQGVNQPQHF.

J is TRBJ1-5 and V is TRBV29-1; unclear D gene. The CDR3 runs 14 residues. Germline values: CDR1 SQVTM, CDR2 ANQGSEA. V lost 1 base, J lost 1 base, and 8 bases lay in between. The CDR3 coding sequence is TGCAGCGTTGAAGGGGGTCCGAGCAATCAGCCCCAGCATTTT. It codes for CSVEGGPSNQPQHF.

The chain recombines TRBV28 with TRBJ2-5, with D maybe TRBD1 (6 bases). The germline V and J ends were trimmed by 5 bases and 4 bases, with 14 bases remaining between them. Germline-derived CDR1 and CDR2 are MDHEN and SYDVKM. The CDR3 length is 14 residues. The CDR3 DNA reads TGTGCCAGCAGTCCGGCCTCCAGGGGAGAGACCCAGTACTTC. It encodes CASSPASRGETQYF.

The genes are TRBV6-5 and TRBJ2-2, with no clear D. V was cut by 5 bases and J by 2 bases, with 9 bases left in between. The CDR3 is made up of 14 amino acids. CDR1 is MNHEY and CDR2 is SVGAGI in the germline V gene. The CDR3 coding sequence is TGTGCCAGCAGTCCCCAGGAAAACACCGGGGAGCTGTTTTTT. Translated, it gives CASSPQENTGELFF.

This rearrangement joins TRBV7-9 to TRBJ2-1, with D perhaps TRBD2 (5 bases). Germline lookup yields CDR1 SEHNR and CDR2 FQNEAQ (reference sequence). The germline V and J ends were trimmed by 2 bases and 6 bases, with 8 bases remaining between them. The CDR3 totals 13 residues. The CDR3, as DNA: TGTGCCAGCAGCTTAATAGCGCGCAATGAGCAGTTCTTC. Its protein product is CASSLIARNEQFF.

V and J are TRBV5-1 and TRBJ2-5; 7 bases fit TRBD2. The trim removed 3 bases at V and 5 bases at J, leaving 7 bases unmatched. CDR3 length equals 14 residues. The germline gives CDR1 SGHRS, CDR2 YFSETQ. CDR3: CASSWRGLGETQYF. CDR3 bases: TGCGCCAGCAGCTGGCGGGGGTTGGGGGAGACCCAGTACTTC. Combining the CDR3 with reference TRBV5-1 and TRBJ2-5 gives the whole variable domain KAGVTQTPRYLIKTRGQQVTLSCSPISGHRSVSWYQQTPGQGLQFLFEYFSETQRNKGNFPGRFSGRQFSNSRSEMNVSTLELGDSALYLCASSWRGLGETQYFGPGTRLLVL.

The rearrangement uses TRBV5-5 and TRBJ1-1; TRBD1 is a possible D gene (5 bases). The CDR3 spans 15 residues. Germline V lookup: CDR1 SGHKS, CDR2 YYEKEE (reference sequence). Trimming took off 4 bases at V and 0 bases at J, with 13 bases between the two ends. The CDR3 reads CASSPNSRVNTEAFF. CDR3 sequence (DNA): TGTGCCAGCAGCCCTAATTCCAGGGTGAACACTGAAGCTTTCTTT.

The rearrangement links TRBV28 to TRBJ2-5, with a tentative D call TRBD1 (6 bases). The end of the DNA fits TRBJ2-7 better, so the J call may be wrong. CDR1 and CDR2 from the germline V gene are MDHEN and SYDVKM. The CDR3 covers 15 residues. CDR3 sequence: CASVESGTLNYEQYF. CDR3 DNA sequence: TGTGCCAGCGTAGAATCCGGGACACTTAACTACGAGCAGTACTTC.

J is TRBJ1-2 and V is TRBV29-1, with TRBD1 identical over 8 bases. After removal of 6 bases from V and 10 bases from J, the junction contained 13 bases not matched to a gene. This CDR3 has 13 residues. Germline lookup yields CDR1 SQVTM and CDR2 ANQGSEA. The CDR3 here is CSVGQTGVEDYTF. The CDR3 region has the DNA TGCAGCGTCGGCCAGACAGGGGTCGAGGACTACACCTTC.

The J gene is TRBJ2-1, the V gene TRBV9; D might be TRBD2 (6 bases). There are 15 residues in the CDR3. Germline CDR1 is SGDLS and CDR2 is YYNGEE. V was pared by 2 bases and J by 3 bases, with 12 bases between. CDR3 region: CASSVSGRNYNEQFF. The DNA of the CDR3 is TGTGCCAGCAGCGTTAGCGGAAGAAACTACAATGAGCAGTTCTTC.

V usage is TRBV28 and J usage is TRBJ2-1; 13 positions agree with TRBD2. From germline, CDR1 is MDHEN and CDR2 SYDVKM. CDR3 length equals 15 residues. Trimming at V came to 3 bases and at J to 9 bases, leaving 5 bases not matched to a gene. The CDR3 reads CASSFQLAGGLEQFF. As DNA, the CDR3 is TGTGCCAGCAGTTTTCAACTAGCGGGAGGGCTTGAGCAGTTCTTC.

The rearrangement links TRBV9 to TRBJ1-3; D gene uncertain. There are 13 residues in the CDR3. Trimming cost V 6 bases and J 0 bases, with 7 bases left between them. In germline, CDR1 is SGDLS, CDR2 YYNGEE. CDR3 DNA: TGTGCCAGCACTCGTAGCTCTGGAAACACCATATATTTT. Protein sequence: CASTRSSGNTIYF.

CDR3 protein: CASSSPRRLTEAFF. The CDR3 DNA follows: TGTGCCAGCAGTTCCCCCCGTCGATTAACTGAAGCTTTCTTT. The rearrangement uses TRBV6-5 and TRBJ1-1, with no clear D. The CDR3 runs to 14 residues. V gave up 4 bases and J gave up 5 bases, with 14 bases separating them. CDR1 is MNHEY, CDR2 SVGAGI, per germline.

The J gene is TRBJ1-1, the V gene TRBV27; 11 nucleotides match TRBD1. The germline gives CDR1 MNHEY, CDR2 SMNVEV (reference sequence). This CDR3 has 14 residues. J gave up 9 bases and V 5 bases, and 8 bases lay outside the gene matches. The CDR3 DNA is TGTGCCAGCAGTCCCTCGGGACAGGGGGGCAAAGCTTTCTTT. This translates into CASSPSGQGGKAFF.

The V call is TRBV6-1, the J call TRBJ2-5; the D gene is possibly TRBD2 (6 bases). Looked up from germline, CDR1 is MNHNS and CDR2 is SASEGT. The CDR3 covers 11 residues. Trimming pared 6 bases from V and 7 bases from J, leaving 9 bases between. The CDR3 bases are TGTGCCAGCAGCCAGGGAGGGACCCAGTACTTC. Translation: CASSQGGTQYF.

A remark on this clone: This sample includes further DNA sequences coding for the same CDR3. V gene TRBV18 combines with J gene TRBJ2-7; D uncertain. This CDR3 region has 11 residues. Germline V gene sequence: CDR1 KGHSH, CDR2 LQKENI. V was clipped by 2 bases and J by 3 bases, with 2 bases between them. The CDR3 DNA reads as TGTGCCAGCTCACCAGGCTACGAGCAGTACTTC. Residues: CASSPGYEQYF.

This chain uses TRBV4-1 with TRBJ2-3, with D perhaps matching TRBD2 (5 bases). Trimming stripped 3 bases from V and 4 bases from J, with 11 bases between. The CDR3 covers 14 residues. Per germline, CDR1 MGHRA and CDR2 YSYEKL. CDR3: CASSHERRSDTQYF. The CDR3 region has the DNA TGCGCCAGCAGCCATGAGCGGAGATCAGATACGCAGTATTTT.

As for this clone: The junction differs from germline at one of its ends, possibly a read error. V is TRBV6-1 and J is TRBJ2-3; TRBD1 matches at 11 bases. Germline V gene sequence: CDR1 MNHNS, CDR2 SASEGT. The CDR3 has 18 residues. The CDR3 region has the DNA TGTGCCAGCAGTAAAGCCCCTTGGGACAGGGGGGACACAGATACGCAGTATTTT. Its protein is CASSKAPWDRGDTDTQYF.

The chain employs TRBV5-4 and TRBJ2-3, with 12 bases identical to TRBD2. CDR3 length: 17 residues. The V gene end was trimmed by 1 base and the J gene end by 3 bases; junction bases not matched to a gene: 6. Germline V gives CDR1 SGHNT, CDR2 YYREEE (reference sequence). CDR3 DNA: TGTGCCAGCAGCTTGTCGGCGACTAGCGGGGGTACAGATACGCAGTATTTT. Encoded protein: CASSLSATSGGTDTQYF.

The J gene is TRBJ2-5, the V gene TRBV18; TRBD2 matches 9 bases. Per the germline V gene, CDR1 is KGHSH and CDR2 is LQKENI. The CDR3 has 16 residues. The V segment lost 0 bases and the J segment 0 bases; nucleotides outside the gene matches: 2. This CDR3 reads CASSPPGLAYQETQYF. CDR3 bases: TGTGCCAGCTCACCACCTGGACTAGCGTACCAAGAGACCCAGTACTTC. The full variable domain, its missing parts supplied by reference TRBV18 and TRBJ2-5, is NAGVMQNPRHLVRRRGQEARLRCSPMKGHSHVYWYRQLPEEGLKFMVYLQKENIIDESGMPKERFSAEFPKEGPSILRIQQVVRGDSAAYFCASSPPGLAYQETQYFGPGTRLLVL.

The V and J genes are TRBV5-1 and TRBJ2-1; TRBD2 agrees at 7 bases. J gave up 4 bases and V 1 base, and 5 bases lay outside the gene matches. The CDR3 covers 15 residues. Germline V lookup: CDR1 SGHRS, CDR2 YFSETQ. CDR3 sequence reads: CASSLYLAAYNEQFF. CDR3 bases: TGCGCCAGCAGCTTGTACCTAGCGGCATACAATGAGCAGTTCTTC. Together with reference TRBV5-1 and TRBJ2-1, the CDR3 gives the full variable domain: KAGVTQTPRYLIKTRGQQVTLSCSPISGHRSVSWYQQTPGQGLQFLFEYFSETQRNKGNFPGRFSGRQFSNSRSEMNVSTLELGDSALYLCASSLYLAAYNEQFFGPGTRLTVL.

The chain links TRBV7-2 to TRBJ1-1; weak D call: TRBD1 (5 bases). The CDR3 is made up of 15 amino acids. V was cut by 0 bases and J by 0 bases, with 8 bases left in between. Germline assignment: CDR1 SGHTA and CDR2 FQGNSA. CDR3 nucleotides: TGTGCCAGCAGCTTAGCTTCAGGGATGAACACTGAAGCTTTCTTT. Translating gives CASSLASGMNTEAFF.

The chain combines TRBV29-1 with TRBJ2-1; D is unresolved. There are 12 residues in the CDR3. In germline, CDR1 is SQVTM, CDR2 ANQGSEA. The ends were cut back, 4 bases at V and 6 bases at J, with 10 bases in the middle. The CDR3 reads CSVASSSNEQFF. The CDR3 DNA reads TGCAGCGTTGCATCTAGTTCCAATGAGCAGTTCTTC.

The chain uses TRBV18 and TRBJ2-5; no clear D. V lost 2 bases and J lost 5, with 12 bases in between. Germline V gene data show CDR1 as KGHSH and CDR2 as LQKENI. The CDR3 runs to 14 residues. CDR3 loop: CASSPGYRAETQYF. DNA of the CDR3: TGTGCCAGCTCACCAGGGTATAGGGCGGAGACCCAGTACTTC. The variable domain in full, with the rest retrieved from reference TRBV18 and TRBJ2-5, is NAGVMQNPRHLVRRRGQEARLRCSPMKGHSHVYWYRQLPEEGLKFMVYLQKENIIDESGMPKERFSAEFPKEGPSILRIQQVVRGDSAAYFCASSPGYRAETQYFGPGTRLLVL.

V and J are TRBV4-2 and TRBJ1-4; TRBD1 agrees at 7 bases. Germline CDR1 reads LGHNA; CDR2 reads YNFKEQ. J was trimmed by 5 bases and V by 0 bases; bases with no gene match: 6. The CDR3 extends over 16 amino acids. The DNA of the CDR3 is TGTGCCAGCAGCCAAGATCGAGCCAGGGGGAATGAAAAACTGTTTTTT. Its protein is CASSQDRARGNEKLFF.

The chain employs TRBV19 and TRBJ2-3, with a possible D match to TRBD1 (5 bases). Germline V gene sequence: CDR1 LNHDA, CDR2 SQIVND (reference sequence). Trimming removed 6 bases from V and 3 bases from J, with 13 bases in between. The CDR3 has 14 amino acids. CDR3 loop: CASRPGFRTDTQYF. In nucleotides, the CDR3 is TGTGCCAGTAGGCCAGGGTTCCGGACAGATACGCAGTATTTT.

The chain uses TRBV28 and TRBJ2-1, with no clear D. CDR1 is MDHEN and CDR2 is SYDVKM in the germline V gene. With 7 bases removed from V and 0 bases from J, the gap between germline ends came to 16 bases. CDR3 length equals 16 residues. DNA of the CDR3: TGTGCCAGCACCAAGCCAGCGTGGAGCTCCTACAATGAGCAGTTCTTC. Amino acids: CASTKPAWSSYNEQFF. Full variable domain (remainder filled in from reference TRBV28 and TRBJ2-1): DVKVTQSSRYLVKRTGEKVFLECVQDMDHENMFWYRQDPGLGLRLIYFSYDVKMKEKGDIPEGYSVSREKKERFSLILESASTNQTSMYLCASTKPAWSSYNEQFFGPGTRLTVL.